This T cell receptor (beta chain) was identified in a study of CD39 and CD103 CD8 tumor-infiltrating T cells. Study findings and constraints: Compared with DN, SP and blood memory CD8, DP TILs appeared more oligoclonal.

DNA input per subset was roughly 8,500 to 100,000 sorted cells. The repertoire was sequenced with immunoSEQ multiplex PCR; TCRdb's copy has only in-frame clones and lacks some. The sample has approximately 18,000 clones, 75% to 95% seen once. Trimming cost V 0 bases and J 4 bases; bases outside gene matches: 4. This CDR3 comprises 16 residues. Looked up from germline, CDR1 is SGHVS and CDR2 is FQNEAQ. Notes on this clone: The antigen remains undetermined.

The receptor comes from a human donor with head and neck squamous cell carcinoma. The specimen sequenced was CD8+ T cells sorted from blood. As to subset: total memory CD8 T cells (CD45RA-CCR7+/-) from blood or uninvolved lymph node. The chain combines TRBV7-8 with TRBJ2-5, with 11 positions matching TRBD2. CDR3 in DNA: TGTGCCAGCAGCTTAGCTACCGGGACTAGCGGAGAGACCCAGTACTTC. Its translation is CASSLATGTSGETQYF. Combining the CDR3 with reference TRBV7-8 and TRBJ2-5 gives the whole variable domain GAGVSQSPRYKVAKRGQDVALRCDPISGHVSLFWYQQALGQGPEFLTYFQNEAQLDKSGLPSDRFFAERPEGSVSTLKIQRTQQEDSAVYLCASSLATGTSGETQYFGPGTRLLVL.